The clone carrying this TCR beta chain occurred a few times. The sample is drawn from a study of T cell repertoires in aging, cancer and after chemotherapy. V was clipped by 3 bases and J by 3 bases, with 14 bases between them. Per the germline V gene, CDR1 is KGHSH and CDR2 is LQKENI. CDR3 size: 15 residues. Peripheral blood genomic DNA, not sorted cells or RNA, was the template. TRB rearrangements spanning V, D and J were amplified using mixed TRB-A/B primers. In TCRdb, the multiplex PCR reads were re-called with MiXCR into one record per CDR3 protein. The table lists over a thousand distinct CDR3 sequences, 20% to 25% of them singletons.

The sample was blood. V and J are TRBV18 and TRBJ1-2; D is ambiguous. This TCR derives from a human donor with a solid tumor. The DNA of the CDR3 is TGTGCCAGCTCACCGGGCGAAGGGTTATACTATGGCTACACCTTC. Translation: CASSPGEGLYYGYTF.